Here is one T cell receptor beta chain with its context. With V trimmed by 4 bases and J by 5 bases, 7 bases remained unmatched. There are 15 residues in the CDR3. Germline V CDR1 and CDR2: SGDLS, YYNGEE. These data are taken from a study of blood T cell repertoires in COVID-19. The overall study: Researchers got acute and convalescent COVID-19 samples from the United States, Italy and Spain. T cells, B-cell-depleted T cells, or PBMCs provided the cDNA or gDNA that served as material.

Original data processing: Counts of nucleated cells, estimated from reference gene primer amplification, were obtained. Libraries were prepared by immunoSEQ multiplex PCR; TCRdb keeps only in-frame clonotypes and omits some of them. From that table come the V and J calls and clone size; the DNA was used to work out D and trimming. The sample has about 240,000 clones; approximately 86% are singletons. This chain links TRBV9 with TRBJ2-2, with TRBD1 matching over 8 bases. The TCR was taken from a man aged 60 to 75 who had recovered from COVID-19. Sequencing was performed on peripheral blood. Here the CDR3 reads CASSTRDRPTGELFF. Here the CDR3 DNA reads TGTGCCAGCAGCACCCGGGACAGGCCAACCGGGGAGCTGTTTTTT.